The 21 T cell receptor beta chains below all came from one sample that was sequenced in a study of cytomegalovirus exposure and HLA in healthy donors. TCRdb keeps only in-frame clones here, not all; method: immunoSEQ multiplex PCR. The sample shows 250,000 to 350,000 clones, roughly 89% of them seen only once. What was sequenced was PBMCs. The receptors originated from a young woman in good health and CMV-seronegative.

The chain recombines TRBV27 with TRBJ1-2, with TRBD1 as a possible D gene (6 bases). CDR1 is MNHEY, CDR2 SMNVEV, per germline (reference sequence). CDR3 length: 14 amino acids. With 5 bases removed from V and 4 bases from J, the gap between germline ends came to 14 bases. The CDR3 spells CASSPQDRPYGYTF. The CDR3 DNA sequence: TGTGCCAGCAGTCCCCAGGACAGACCCTATGGCTACACCTTC.

This rearrangement joins TRBV7-2 to TRBJ2-1; D is unclear. This CDR3 comprises 14 residues. Germline lookup yields CDR1 SGHTA and CDR2 FQGNSA. V was shortened by 2 bases and J by 8 bases, with 13 bases between the two germline ends. The CDR3 region is CASSLIAKHHEQFF. The CDR3 DNA follows: TGTGCCAGCAGCTTAATCGCGAAGCACCATGAGCAGTTCTTC.

V usage is TRBV28 and J usage is TRBJ2-2; weak D call: TRBD2 (6 bases). The CDR3 covers 15 residues. V was trimmed by 2 bases and J by 1 base, leaving 8 bases between them. Germline V gives CDR1 MDHEN, CDR2 SYDVKM. DNA for the CDR3: TGTGCCAGCAGTTTAGGTAGCGGGAACACCGGGGAGCTGTTTTTT. Its translation is CASSLGSGNTGELFF.

The chain carries TRBV2 and TRBJ2-1; tentatively, D is TRBD2 (6 bases). Trimming removed 5 bases at V and 7 bases at J, with 12 bases between. This CDR3 has 13 residues. Germline CDR1 is SNHLY and CDR2 is FYNNEI. CDR3 bases: TGTGCCAGCAGTCGGGACTCTATGAATGAGCAGTTCTTC. It is translated as CASSRDSMNEQFF.

The chain recombines TRBV4-1 with TRBJ2-1; D may be TRBD1 (6 bases). The CDR3 is 15 amino acids. Germline V gives CDR1 MGHRA, CDR2 YSYEKL. Trimming stripped 4 bases from V and 4 bases from J, with 14 bases between. In DNA form, the CDR3 reads TGCGCCAGCAGCCTTGGACAGTTAGAATACAATGAGCAGTTCTTC. Translating it yields CASSLGQLEYNEQFF.

The chain links TRBV4-2 to TRBJ1-4; a possible D gene is TRBD1 (6 bases). The CDR3 contains 16 residues. The germline V gene encodes CDR1 LGHNA and CDR2 YNFKEQ. V was shortened by 3 bases and J by 11 bases, with 22 bases between the two germline ends. CDR3 sequence: CASSQGGAGSQMKLFF. As DNA, the CDR3 is TGTGCCAGCAGCCAGGGGGGGGCAGGGTCCCAAATGAAACTGTTTTTT.

The rearrangement joins TRBV5-1 to TRBJ2-7; 7 nucleotides match TRBD1. V trimming: 2 bases; J trimming: 2 bases; junction bases outside the gene matches: 7. The V gene's germline CDR1 is SGHRS and CDR2 YFSETQ. The CDR3 runs to 15 residues. Here the CDR3 reads CASSFEGAPPYEQYF. CDR3 bases: TGCGCCAGCAGCTTCGAGGGGGCGCCCCCCTACGAGCAGTACTTC. The full variable domain, with the rest looked up from reference TRBV5-1 and TRBJ2-7, is KAGVTQTPRYLIKTRGQQVTLSCSPISGHRSVSWYQQTPGQGLQFLFEYFSETQRNKGNFPGRFSGRQFSNSRSEMNVSTLELGDSALYLCASSFEGAPPYEQYFGPGTRLTVT.

The gene calls are TRBV4-3 and TRBJ1-1, with D perhaps matching TRBD1 (5 bases). CDR1 is LGHNA, CDR2 YSLEER, per germline. V gave up 0 bases and J gave up 1 base, with 9 bases separating them. This CDR3 region has 15 residues. The DNA for the CDR3 is TGCGCCAGCAGCCAAGAGGCGGGGGAGAACACTGAAGCTTTCTTT. It encodes CASSQEAGENTEAFF.

This sequence joins TRBV6-1 and TRBJ1-5; D is ambiguous. V was cut by 3 bases and J by 0 bases, with 12 bases left in between. Germline V lookup: CDR1 MNHNS, CDR2 SASEGT. The CDR3 spans 16 residues. CDR3 residues: CASSDSGEGSNQPQHF. Written as DNA, the CDR3 is TGTGCCAGCAGTGATTCAGGTGAGGGTAGCAATCAGCCCCAGCATTTT.

This clone has a single count. Here the CDR3 reads CASSYTGPNQPQHF. DNA of the CDR3: TGTGCCAGCAGTTACACAGGGCCGAATCAGCCCCAGCATTTT. This chain uses TRBV27 with TRBJ1-5, with TRBD1 as a possible D gene (6 bases). CDR1 and CDR2 (germline): MNHEY, SMNVEV (reference sequence). The CDR3 is 14 residues long. V lost 4 bases to trimming and J lost 4 bases, with 11 bases between them.

CDR3: CASSLMSGQETQYF. DNA for the CDR3: TGTGCCAGCAGCTTAATGTCAGGACAAGAGACCCAGTACTTC. The chain employs TRBV7-3 and TRBJ2-5; D is undetermined. Trimming left V 1 base short and J 2 bases short, with 8 bases between. The CDR3 covers 14 residues. Looked up from germline, CDR1 is SGHTA and CDR2 is FQGTGA.

The V and J genes are TRBV2 and TRBJ1-5; a weak D match, TRBD1 (6 bases). Germline CDR1 SNHLY, CDR2 FYNNEI. Trimming removed 1 base from V and 6 bases from J, with 19 bases in between. The CDR3 runs to 17 residues. In nucleotides, the CDR3 is TGTGCCAGCAGTGAAGGGCAGGGGTTAGTAGCTGGTCAGCCCCAGCATTTT. It is translated as CASSEGQGLVAGQPQHF.

The CDR3 here is CAINSGQGAYEQYF. CDR3 DNA sequence: TGTGCCATCAATTCGGGACAGGGGGCCTACGAGCAGTACTTC. This chain connects TRBV10-3 to TRBJ2-7; 11 bases align to TRBD1. V lost 7 bases to trimming and J lost 2 bases; unmatched junction nucleotides: 4. CDR3 size: 14 residues. Germline lookup yields CDR1 ENHRY and CDR2 SYGVKD.

The gene calls are TRBV7-9 and TRBJ2-7; 8 bases are a match to TRBD1. V dropped 4 bases and J dropped 0; count of bases not matched to a gene: 5. Germline V gene data show CDR1 as SEHNR and CDR2 as FQNEAQ (reference sequence). This CDR3 comprises 15 residues. This chain's CDR3 is CASSWDRTSSYEQYF. CDR3 DNA: TGTGCCAGCAGCTGGGACAGGACGAGCTCCTACGAGCAGTACTTC.

This clone has a single count. The chain carries TRBV29-1 and TRBJ2-1; D perhaps matches TRBD2 (6 bases). With 0 bases removed from V and 6 bases from J, the gap between germline ends came to 15 bases. Germline V CDR1 and CDR2: SQVTM, ANQGSEA. This CDR3 contains 15 residues. The CDR3 region has the DNA TGCAGCGTTGAAGATTGGAGGGAACTGGGCAATGAGCAGTTCTTC. Translated: CSVEDWRELGNEQFF.

This sequence joins TRBV19 and TRBJ2-7, with D perhaps matching TRBD1 (6 bases). CDR3 length: 15 amino acids. The germline gives CDR1 LNHDA, CDR2 SQIVND (reference sequence). V lost 2 bases to trimming and J lost 2 bases, with 13 bases between them. The CDR3 protein is CASSIRPGDPYEQYF. As DNA, the CDR3 is TGTGCCAGTAGTATAAGGCCAGGGGATCCCTACGAGCAGTACTTC.

The genes are TRBV4-1 and TRBJ1-1; 7 bases map to TRBD1. The V segment lost 3 bases and the J segment 0 bases; nucleotides outside the gene matches: 10. This CDR3 has 17 residues. CDR1 and CDR2 from the germline V gene are MGHRA and YSYEKL. The CDR3 loop reads CASSHPDEQGMNTEAFF. CDR3 coding DNA: TGCGCCAGCAGCCACCCCGACGAACAGGGGATGAACACTGAAGCTTTCTTT.

This chain connects TRBV30 to TRBJ2-1; TRBD2 is a possible D gene (6 bases). The CDR3 length is 11 residues. The V end was cut by 8 bases, the J end by 9 bases, with 14 bases between. Germline values: CDR1 GTSNPN, CDR2 SVGIG (reference sequence). CDR3: CAGYSGFEQFF. In DNA, the CDR3 is TGTGCCGGGTATAGCGGTTTTGAGCAGTTCTTC. The variable domain in full, with the rest retrieved from reference TRBV30 and TRBJ2-1, is SQTIHQWPATLVQPVGSPLSLECTVEGTSNPNLYWYRQAAGRGLQLLFYSVGIGQISSEVPQNLSASRPQDRQFILSSKKLLLSDSGFYLCAGYSGFEQFFGPGTRLTVL.

This clone came up a few times. J is TRBJ2-7 and V is TRBV6-6, with 10 bases fitting TRBD1. CDR1 and CDR2 (germline): MNHNY, SVGAGI (reference sequence). V was pared by 8 bases and J by 13 bases, with 17 bases of the junction left unmatched. The CDR3 has 14 residues. CDR3 amino acids: CASGGTGVFGVSYF. The CDR3, as DNA: TGTGCCAGCGGGGGGACAGGGGTCTTTGGGGTATCTTACTTC.

This clone was counted between two and nine times. The rearrangement links TRBV19 to TRBJ1-2; 11 bases fit TRBD1. V trimming: 5 bases; J trimming: 8 bases; junction bases outside the gene matches: 10. The CDR3 extends over 15 amino acids. Germline CDR1 reads LNHDA; CDR2 reads SQIVND (reference sequence). Written as DNA, the CDR3 is TGTGCCAGTAGTCCATCTCGGACAGGGGGCCTCGGCTACACCTTC. Residues: CASSPSRTGGLGYTF.

The chain is built from TRBV9 and TRBJ1-2; D is uncertain. The germline V and J ends were trimmed by 1 base and 4 bases, with 11 bases remaining between them. The CDR3 spans 14 residues. Germline loops: CDR1 SGDLS, CDR2 YYNGEE. The CDR3 sequence is CASSVSPLPYGYTF. The CDR3 nucleotides read TGTGCCAGCAGCGTAAGCCCCTTACCCTATGGCTACACCTTC.